The clone carrying this T cell receptor (beta chain) appeared once. What it binds is not known. The sample belongs to a study of cytomegalovirus exposure and HLA in healthy donors. Notes on the study in general: Altogether, 170 or so TCR beta chains were recorded as cytomegalovirus-associated. The authors considered a cluster of highly shared sequence variants likely to be a sequencing artifact.

It was with 60 Vbeta and 13 Jbeta primers that the PCR ran. Original data processing: Approximately 9.9 million shared chains were among the approximately 76 million unique TCR beta chains that a later analysis counted. Profiled with immunoSEQ multiplex PCR; TCRdb holds only in-frame clones, not every one. The V and J calls and clone size are taken from that table; D and trimming were inferred from the DNA. Of just under 250,000 clones listed, around 80% are singletons. Sequenced sample: PBMCs. This sequence was found in a woman between 35 and 50 years old in good health and CMV-seropositive.

Here the CDR3 reads CASSLVAGTSGGALTDTQYF. The CDR3 nucleotides are TGCGCCAGCAGCTTGGTCGCCGGGACTAGCGGGGGAGCACTTACAGATACGCAGTATTTT. This chain links TRBV5-1 with TRBJ2-3; 14 bases are a match to TRBD2. Trimming took 0 bases from V and 3 from J; bases not matched to a gene: 12. The germline V gene encodes CDR1 SGHRS and CDR2 YFSETQ. The CDR3 is made up of 20 amino acids.